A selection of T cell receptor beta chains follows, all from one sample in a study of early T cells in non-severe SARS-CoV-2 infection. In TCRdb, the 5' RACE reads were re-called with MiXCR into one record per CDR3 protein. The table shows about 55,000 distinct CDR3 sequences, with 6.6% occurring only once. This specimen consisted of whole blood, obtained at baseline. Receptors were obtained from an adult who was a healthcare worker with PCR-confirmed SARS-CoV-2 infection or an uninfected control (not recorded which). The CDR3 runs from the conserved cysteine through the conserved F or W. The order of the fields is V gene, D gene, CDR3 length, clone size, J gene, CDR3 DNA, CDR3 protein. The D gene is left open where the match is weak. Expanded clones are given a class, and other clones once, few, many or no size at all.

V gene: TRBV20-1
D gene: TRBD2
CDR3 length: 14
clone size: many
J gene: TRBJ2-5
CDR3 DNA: TGCAGTGCTAGAGAAATAGCGGGGCTGGAGACCCAGTACTTC
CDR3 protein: CSAREIAGLETQYF

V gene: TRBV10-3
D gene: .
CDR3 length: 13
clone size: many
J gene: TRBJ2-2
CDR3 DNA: TGTGCCATCAGTGGGGGACTGGCCGGGGAGCTGTTTTTT
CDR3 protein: CAISGGLAGELFF

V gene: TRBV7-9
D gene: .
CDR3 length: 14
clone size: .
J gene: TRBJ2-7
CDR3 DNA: TGTGCCAGCAGCTCCCAGGGTGGGTGGAACGAGCAGTACTTC
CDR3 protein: CASSSQGGWNEQYF

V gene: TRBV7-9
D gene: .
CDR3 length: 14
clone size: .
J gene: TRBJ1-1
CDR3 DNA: TGTGCCAGCAGATCGACAGACAAGAACACTGAAGCTTTCTTT
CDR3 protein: CASRSTDKNTEAFF

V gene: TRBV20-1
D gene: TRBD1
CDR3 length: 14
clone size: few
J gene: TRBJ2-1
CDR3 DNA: TGCAGTGCTAGAGATCGGACAGGGCCTAATGAGCAGTTCTTC
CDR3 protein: CSARDRTGPNEQFF

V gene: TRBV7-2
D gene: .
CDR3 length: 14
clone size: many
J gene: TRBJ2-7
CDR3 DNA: TGTGCCAGCAGCCGCAGGGGCGTAACCTACGAGCAGTACTTC
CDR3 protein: CASSRRGVTYEQYF

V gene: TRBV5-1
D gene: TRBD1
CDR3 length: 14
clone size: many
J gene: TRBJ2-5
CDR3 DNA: TGCGCCAGCAGCTCAACAGGGGGCGAGGAGACCCAGTACTTC
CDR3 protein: CASSSTGGEETQYF

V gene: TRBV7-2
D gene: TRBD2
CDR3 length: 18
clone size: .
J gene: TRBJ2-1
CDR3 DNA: TGTGCCAGCAGCTTAGTCCCCCCTAGCGGGGGGGCTACGGGGGAGCAGTTCTTC
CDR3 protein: CASSLVPPSGGATGEQFF

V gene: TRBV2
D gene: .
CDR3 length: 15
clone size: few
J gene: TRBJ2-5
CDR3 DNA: TGTGCCAGCATGGACTGGGGGGCCTTAGGAGAGACCCAGTACTTC
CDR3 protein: CASMDWGALGETQYF

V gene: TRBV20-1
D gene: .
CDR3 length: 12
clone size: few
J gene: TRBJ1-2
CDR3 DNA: TGCAGTGCTAGAAATAATCTCTATGGCTACACCTTC
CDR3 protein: CSARNNLYGYTF

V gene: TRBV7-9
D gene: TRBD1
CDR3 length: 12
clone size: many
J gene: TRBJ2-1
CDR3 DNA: TGTGCCAGCAGCTTCACAGGGGGTGAGCAGTTCTTC
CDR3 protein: CASSFTGGEQFF

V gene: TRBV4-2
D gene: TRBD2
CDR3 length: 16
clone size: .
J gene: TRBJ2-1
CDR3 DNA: TGTGCCAGCAGCCAACTAGCGGGCTATTCCAACAATGAGCAGTTCTTC
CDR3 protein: CASSQLAGYSNNEQFF

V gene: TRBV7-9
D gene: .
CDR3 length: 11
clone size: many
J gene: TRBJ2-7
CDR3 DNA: TGTGCCAGCAGCCCTCAATACGAGCAGTACTTC
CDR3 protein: CASSPQYEQYF

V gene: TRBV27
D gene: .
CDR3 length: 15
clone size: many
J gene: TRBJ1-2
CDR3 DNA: TGTGCCAGCAGCCTGACAGGCTATCCCTATTTAGCCTACACCTTC
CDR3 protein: CASSLTGYPYLAYTF

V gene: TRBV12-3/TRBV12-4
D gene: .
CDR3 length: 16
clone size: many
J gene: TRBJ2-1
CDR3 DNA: TGTGCCAGCAGTTTATCTGGCCTTCGGCGGCACAATGAGCAGTTCTTC
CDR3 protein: CASSLSGLRRHNEQFF

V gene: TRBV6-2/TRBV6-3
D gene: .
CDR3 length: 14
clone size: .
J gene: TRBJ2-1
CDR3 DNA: TGTGCCAGCAGTTACTCGGGGACTTACAATGAGCAGTTCTTC
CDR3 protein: CASSYSGTYNEQFF

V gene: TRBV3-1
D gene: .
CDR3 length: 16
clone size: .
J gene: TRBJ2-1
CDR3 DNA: TGTGCCAGCAGCCTAAGGCCTGTCGGGGATAACAATGAGCAGTTCTTC
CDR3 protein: CASSLRPVGDNNEQFF

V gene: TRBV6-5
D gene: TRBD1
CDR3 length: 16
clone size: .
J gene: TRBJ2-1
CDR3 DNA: TGTGCCAGCACCGGACAGGGGGAAACTTCTTGGGTTGAGCAGTTCTTC
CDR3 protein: CASTGQGETSWVEQFF

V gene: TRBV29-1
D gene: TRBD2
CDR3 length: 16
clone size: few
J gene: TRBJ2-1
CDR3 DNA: TGCAGCGTAGGGCCATATCTAGCGGGGGTTAACAATGAGCAGTTCTTC
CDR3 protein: CSVGPYLAGVNNEQFF

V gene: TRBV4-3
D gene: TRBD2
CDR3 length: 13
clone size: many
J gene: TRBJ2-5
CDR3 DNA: TGCGCCAGCAGCCAAGCCAGCGGGGGGGCCCAGTACTTC
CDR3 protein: CASSQASGGAQYF

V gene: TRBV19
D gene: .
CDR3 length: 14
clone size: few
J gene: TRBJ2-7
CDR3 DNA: TGTGCCAGTAGTATAGTTGCCGCTGCCTACGAGCAGTACTTC
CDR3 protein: CASSIVAAAYEQYF

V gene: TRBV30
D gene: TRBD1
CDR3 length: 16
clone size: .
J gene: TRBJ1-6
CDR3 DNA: TGTGCCTGGAGTGTACTCGAGACAGGGTGGAGTTCACCCCTCCACTTT
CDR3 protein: CAWSVLETGWSSPLHF

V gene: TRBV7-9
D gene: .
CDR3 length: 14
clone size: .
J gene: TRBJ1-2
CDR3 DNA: TGTGCCAGCAGCTATATTCCGGGACACCATGGCTACACCTTC
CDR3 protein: CASSYIPGHHGYTF

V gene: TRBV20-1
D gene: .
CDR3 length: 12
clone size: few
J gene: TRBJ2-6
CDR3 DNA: TGCAGTGCGGTCTCTGGGGCCAACGTCCTGACTTTC
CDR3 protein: CSAVSGANVLTF

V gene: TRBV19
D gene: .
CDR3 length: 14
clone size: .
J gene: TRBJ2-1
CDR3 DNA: TGTGCCAGTAGTAAAGGGGTAGTGTACAATGAGCAGTTCTTC
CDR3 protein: CASSKGVVYNEQFF

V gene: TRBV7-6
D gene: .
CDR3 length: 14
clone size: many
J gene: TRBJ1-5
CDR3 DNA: TGTGCCAGCAGCTTGACAGGCGCCAATCAGCCCCAGCATTTT
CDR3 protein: CASSLTGANQPQHF

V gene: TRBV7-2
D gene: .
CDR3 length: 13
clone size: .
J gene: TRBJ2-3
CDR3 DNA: TGTGCCAGCAGCCCGAGAGCGGGCCGTACGCAGTATTTT
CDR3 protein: CASSPRAGRTQYF

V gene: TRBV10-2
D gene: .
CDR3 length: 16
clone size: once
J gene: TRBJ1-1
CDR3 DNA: TGCGCCAGCAGGGAAGAACAGGGCTATGGAAACACTGAAGCTTTCTTT
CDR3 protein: CASREEQGYGNTEAFF

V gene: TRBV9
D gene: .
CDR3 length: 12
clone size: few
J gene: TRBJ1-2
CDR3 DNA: TGTGCCAGCAGCTTCCATAACTATGGCTACACCTTC
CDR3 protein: CASSFHNYGYTF

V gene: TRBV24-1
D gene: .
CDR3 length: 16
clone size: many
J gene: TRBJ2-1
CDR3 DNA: TGTGCCACCAGTGATCCCTCCGCAGGGGGGCTTAGTGAGCAGTTCTTC
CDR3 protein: CATSDPSAGGLSEQFF

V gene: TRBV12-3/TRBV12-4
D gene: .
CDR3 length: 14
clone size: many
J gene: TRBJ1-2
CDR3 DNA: TGTGCCAGCAGTTCTTGGAAGGCAGCCGATGGCTACACCTTC
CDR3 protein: CASSSWKAADGYTF

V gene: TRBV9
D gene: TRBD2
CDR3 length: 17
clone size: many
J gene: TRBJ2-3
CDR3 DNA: TGTGCCAGCAGCGTAGTGAGCGGGGGGGCCTCCACAGATACGCAGTATTTT
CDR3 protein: CASSVVSGGASTDTQYF

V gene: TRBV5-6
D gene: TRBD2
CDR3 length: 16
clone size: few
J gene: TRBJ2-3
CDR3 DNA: TGTGCCAGCAGCCCAGGACTAGCGGGGGCCCCTGGGACGCAGTATTTT
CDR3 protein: CASSPGLAGAPGTQYF

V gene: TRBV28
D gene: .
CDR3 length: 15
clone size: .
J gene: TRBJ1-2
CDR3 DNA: TGTGCCAGCAGTCAAGAATCATGGACAAACTATGGCTACACCTTC
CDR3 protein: CASSQESWTNYGYTF

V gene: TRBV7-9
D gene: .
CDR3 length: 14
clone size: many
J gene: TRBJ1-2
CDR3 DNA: TGTGCCAGCAGCCTCGTGGGGGAGACGTATGGCTACACCTTC
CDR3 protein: CASSLVGETYGYTF

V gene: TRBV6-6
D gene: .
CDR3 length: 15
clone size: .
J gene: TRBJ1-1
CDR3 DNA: TGTGCCAGCAGCTCCGTGACGCTGATGAACACTGAAGCTTTCTTT
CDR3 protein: CASSSVTLMNTEAFF

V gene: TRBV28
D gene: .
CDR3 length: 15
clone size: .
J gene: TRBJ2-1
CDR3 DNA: TGTGCCAGCAGCCGGATGGGAACGATGGACAATGAGCAGTTCTTC
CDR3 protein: CASSRMGTMDNEQFF

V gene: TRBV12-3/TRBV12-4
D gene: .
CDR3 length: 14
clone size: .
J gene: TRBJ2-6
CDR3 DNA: TGTGCCAGCAGTTTAAGTAGGAGGGTAAACGTCCTGACTTTC
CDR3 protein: CASSLSRRVNVLTF

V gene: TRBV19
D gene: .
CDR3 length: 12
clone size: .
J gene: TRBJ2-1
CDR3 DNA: TGTGCCAGTGGACAACAGGGTTGGGAGCAGTTCTTC
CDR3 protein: CASGQQGWEQFF

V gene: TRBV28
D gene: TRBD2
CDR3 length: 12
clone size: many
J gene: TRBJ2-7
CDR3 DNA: TGTGCCATGGGAGGGAGCTCTGGCGAGCAGTACTTC
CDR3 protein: CAMGGSSGEQYF

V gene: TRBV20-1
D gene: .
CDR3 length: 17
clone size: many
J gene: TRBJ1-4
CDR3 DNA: TGCAGTGCTAGAGACCCCCTCGGCAGGCCAACTAATGAAAAACTGTTTTTT
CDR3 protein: CSARDPLGRPTNEKLFF

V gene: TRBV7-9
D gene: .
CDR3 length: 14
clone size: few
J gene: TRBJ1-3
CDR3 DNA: TGTGCCAGCAGCTTAGATCAAGCTGGAAACACCATATATTTT
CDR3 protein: CASSLDQAGNTIYF